The sequence of this T cell receptor beta chain was determined in a study of response to subunit inactivated influenza vaccine. Germline V gene sequence: CDR1 SGHRS, CDR2 YFSETQ. The CDR3 has 12 amino acids. TCRdb re-derived calls from the RT-PCR reads in MiXCR, one entry per CDR3 protein. The table includes roughly 630,000 distinct CDR3 sequences, 14% detected once. In this sample, this clonotype turned up many times. Its antigen is not identified. The germline gene is not matched at one end of the junction; a read error may be the cause. Findings and limits, study-wide: T cells newly recruited by each seasonal influenza vaccination are few, the authors suggested.

V and J are TRBV5-1 and TRBJ2-7; D is ambiguous. The starting material was PBMCs from blood, obtained roughly 2 weeks before vaccination. The TCR sequence derives from a man aged 50 or older who received an inactivated influenza vaccine. The CDR3 sequence: CASSLVAYEQYF. The DNA of the CDR3 is TGTGCCAGCAGCTTAGTAGCTTACGAGCAGTACTTC.